This T cell receptor beta chain was captured in a study of shared clonotypes between healthy human individuals (dated by TCRdb to 2018 to 2020). Concerning the study at large: Two women and three men aged 18 to 49 years were included in the cohort. To estimate repertoire size and how much clonotype sharing occurs between individuals, the study deeply sequenced the blood TCR repertoires of five or six healthy adults. Different laboratories and diverse techniques were used to prepare libraries and sequence TCR repertoires, to increase sequencing depth and limit assay-specific biases. Per donor, leukapheresis produced somewhere between about 0.94 and 9.5 billion PBMCs.

The paper's findings and limits, for the study overall: Because the study included a small number of donors, the genetic and exposure-history diversity represented was limited. Sampling was restricted to blood, and TCR repertoires in tissues likely differ from the TCR repertoires found in blood. Pairwise subsampling indicated that sequencing depth was expected to affect the degree of clonotype sharing among donors.

The germline ends are 10 bases apart after V is trimmed by 2 bases and J by 2 bases. CDR1 and CDR2 are drawn from the germline V gene: MNHNS, SASEGT. The CDR3 sequence holds 15 residues, the cysteine and phenylalanine included. Of the read, only the CDR3 DNA is kept; its 45 bases are in frame from base 1. TCR CDR3 regions were amplified from genomic DNA by multiplex PCR using the deep immunoSEQ assay. Genomic DNA extracted from each cell subset was distributed evenly over all wells of several immunoSEQ 96-well plates, and each plate served as one replicate. For unsorted PBMC, each replicate PCR was loaded with roughly 330 ng genomic DNA, equivalent to 25,000 to 35,000 T cell genomes. Ten immunoSEQ deep assay plates were used to sequence unsorted PBMC genomic DNA. The purified libraries were quantified using a Qubit 3.0 fluorometer, sized with a Bioanalyzer 2100, and then quantified again using the KAPA Library Quantification kit. Every immunoSEQ 96-well plate was sequenced on a dedicated single-read 150-cycle Illumina NextSeq 550 flow cell. Regarding the original processing steps: Because the immunoSEQ output held only junctional sequences and lacked quality scores, the filtering could not match the filtering applied to full-length reads. Sequences were annotated with PyIR, a Python wrapper for IgBLAST v1.9, and V/J genes and CDR3 were assigned using IMGT germline references. Reads were removed for weak V/J assignments (E-value above 1e-6), missing CDR3, stop codons, out-of-frame junctions, or ambiguous translated residues. A V3J clonotype was defined by an identical inferred V gene, J gene, and CDR3 amino acid sequence. The percentage overlap between two repertoires was calculated by dividing the number of shared unique clonotypes by the size of the smaller repertoire. Repertoire richness was assessed with RTK rarefaction, the Chao1 estimator, and Recon v2.1 estimates of unobserved clonotypes. Not all clones reach the TCRdb copy of this immuneACCESS table, which keeps in-frame sequences only. Checked studies attribute under half of the gap to unresolved V genes and leave the rest unexplained. Clonal size and the V and J genes are those of that table, whereas D and trimming came from the DNA. The sample profile shows about 520,000 clones; approximately 84% of them were found once. In total, the top ten clones hold 9.5% to 15% of the sample.

Turning to this clone: Its recognized antigen is unknown. No per-base quality is available; no much larger clone lies one base away.

The donors were healthy, HIV-negative adults with no recently reported acute infections or vaccinations. Only Caucasian adults living in Nashville, Tennessee, USA were represented among the donors. For unsorted samples, some 100 million PBMCs were counted, and genomic DNA was extracted using the QIAamp DNA Blood Mini kit. After blood collection by leukapheresis, PBMCs were isolated using Ficoll-Histopaque density gradient centrifugation and then cryopreserved in the vapor phase of liquid nitrogen. The sequencing input was PBMCs. The sequence is built from TRBV6-1 and TRBJ2-1; the D segment cannot be called with confidence. The clonotype originates from a woman in her forties in good health. Some clones in this sample may be carry-over from other donors' samples. The CDR3 in this case is CASSERPATYNEQFF. The DNA reads as follows: TGTGCCAGCAGTGAACGACCAGCGACCTACAATGAGCAGTTCTTC.